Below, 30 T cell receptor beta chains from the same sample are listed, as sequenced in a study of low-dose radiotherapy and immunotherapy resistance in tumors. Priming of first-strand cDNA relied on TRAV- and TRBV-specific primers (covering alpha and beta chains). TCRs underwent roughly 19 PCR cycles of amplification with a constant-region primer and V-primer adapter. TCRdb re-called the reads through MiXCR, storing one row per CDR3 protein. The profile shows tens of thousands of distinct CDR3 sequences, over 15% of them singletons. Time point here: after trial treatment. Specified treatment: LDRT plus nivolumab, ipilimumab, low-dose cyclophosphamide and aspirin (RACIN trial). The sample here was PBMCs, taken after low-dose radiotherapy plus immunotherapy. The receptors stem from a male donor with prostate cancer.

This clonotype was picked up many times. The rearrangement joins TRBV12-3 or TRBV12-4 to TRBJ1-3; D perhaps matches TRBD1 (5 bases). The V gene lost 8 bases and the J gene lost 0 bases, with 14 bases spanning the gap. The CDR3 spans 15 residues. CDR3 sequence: CASYEKGSSGNTIYF. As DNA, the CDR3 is TGTGCCAGCTATGAGAAGGGGAGCTCTGGAAACACCATATATTTT.

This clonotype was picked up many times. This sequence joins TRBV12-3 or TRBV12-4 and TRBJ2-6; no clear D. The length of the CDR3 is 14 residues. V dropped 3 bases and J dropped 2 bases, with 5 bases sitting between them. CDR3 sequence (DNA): TGTGCCAGCAGTTTGAGTACTGGGGCCAACGTCCTGACTTTC. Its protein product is CASSLSTGANVLTF.

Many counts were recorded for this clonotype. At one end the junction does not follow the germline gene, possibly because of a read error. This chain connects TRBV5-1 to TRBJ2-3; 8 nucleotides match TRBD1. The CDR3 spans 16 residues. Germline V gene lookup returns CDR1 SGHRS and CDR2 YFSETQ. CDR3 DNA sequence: TGTGCCAGCAGGGATGGGACAGGCGCTAGCACAGATACGCAGTATTTT. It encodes CASRDGTGASTDTQYF.

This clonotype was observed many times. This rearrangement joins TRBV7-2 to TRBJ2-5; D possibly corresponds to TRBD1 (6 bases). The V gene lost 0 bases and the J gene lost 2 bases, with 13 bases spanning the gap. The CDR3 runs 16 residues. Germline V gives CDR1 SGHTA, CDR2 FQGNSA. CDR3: CASSLASGQGQETQYF. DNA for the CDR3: TGTGCCAGCAGCTTAGCCTCGGGACAAGGACAAGAGACCCAGTACTTC.

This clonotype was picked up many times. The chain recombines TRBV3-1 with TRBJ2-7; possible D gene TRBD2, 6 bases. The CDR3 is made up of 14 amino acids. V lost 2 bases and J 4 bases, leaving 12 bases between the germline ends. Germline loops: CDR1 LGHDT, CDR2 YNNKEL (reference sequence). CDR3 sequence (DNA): TGTGCCAGCAGCCAATGGCGGGAAGTTTACGAGCAGTACTTC. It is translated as CASSQWREVYEQYF.

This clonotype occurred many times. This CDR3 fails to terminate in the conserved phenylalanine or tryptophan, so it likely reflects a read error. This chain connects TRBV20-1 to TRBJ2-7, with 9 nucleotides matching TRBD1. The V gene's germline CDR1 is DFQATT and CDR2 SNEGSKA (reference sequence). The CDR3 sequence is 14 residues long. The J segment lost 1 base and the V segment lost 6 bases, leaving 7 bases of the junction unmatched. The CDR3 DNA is TGCAGTGCCCCCCGACAGGGGGAATCCTACGAGCAGTACCTC. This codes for CSAPRQGESYEQYL.

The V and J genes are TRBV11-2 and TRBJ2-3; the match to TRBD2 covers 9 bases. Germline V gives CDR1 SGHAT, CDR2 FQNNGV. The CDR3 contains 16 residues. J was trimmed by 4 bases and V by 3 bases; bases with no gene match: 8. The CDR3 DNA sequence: TGTGCCAGCAGCTTTAGCGGGAGATCCGCCGCAGATACGCAGTATTTT. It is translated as CASSFSGRSAADTQYF.

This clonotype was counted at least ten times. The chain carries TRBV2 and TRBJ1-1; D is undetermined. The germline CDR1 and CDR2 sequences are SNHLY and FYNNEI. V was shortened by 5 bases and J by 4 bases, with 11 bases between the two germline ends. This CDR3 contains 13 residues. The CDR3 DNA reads TGTGCCAGCAGTCTGGAGGTTGGCACTGAAGCTTTCTTT. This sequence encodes CASSLEVGTEAFF.

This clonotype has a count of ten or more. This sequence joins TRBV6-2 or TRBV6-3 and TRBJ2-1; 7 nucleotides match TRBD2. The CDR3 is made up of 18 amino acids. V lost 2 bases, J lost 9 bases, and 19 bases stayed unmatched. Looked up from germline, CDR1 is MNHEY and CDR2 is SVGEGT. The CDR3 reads CASSYSPLFSGPTTEQFF. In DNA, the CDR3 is TGTGCCAGCAGTTACAGCCCCCTTTTTAGCGGGCCTACAACTGAGCAGTTCTTC.

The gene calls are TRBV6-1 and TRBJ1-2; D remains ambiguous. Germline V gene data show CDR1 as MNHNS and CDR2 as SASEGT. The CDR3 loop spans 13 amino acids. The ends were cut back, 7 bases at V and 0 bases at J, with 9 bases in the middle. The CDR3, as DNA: TGTGCCAGCAAAGAGGGTCCTAACTATGGCTACACCTTC. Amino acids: CASKEGPNYGYTF.

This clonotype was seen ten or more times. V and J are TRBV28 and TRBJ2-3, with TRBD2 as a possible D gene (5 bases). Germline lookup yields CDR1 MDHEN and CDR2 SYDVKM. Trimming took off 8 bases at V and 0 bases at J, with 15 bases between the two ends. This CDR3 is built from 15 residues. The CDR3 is CASGRRAVSTDTQYF. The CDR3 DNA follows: TGTGCCAGCGGCCGGAGAGCGGTTAGCACAGATACGCAGTATTTT.

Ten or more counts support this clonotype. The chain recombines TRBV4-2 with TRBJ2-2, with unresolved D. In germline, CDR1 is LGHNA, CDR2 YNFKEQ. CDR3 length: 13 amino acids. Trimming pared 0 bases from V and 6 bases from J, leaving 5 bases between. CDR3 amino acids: CASSQDNAGELFF. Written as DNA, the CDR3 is TGTGCCAGCAGCCAAGATAATGCCGGGGAGCTGTTTTTT.

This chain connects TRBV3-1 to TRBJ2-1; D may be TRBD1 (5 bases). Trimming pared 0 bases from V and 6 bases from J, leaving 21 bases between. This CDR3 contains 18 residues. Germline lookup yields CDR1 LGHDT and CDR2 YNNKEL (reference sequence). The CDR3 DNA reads TGTGCCAGCAGCCAAGAGAGACGGCGGCAGGGTGGCGGCAATGAGCAGTTCTTC. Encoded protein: CASSQERRRQGGGNEQFF.

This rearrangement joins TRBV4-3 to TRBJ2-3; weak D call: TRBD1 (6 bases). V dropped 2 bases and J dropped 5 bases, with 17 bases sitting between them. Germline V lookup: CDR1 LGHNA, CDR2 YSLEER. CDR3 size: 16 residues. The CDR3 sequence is CASSQPSRGVLDTQYF. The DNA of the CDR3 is TGCGCCAGCAGCCAACCTAGCAGGGGAGTTCTAGATACGCAGTATTTT.

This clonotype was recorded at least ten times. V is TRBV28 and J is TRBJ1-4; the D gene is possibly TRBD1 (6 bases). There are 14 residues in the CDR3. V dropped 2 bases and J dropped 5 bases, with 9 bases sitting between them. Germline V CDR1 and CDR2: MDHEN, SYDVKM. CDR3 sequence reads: CASSLQQGNEKLFF. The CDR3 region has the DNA TGTGCCAGCAGTTTACAACAGGGAAATGAAAAACTGTTTTTT.

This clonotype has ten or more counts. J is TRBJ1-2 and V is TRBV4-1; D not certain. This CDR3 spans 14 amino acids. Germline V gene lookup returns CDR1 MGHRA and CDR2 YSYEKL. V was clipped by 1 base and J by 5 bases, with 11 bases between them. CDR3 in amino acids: CASSQGAGLYGYTF. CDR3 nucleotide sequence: TGCGCCAGCAGCCAAGGGGCCGGACTATATGGCTACACCTTC.

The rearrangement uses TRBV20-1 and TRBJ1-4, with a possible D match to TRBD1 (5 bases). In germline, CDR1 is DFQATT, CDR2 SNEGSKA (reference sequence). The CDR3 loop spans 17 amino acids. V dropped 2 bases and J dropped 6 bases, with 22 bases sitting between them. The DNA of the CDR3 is TGCAGTGCTAGACCAGGGAGGGATGGGGTTATCGATGAAAAACTGTTTTTT. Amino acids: CSARPGRDGVIDEKLFF.

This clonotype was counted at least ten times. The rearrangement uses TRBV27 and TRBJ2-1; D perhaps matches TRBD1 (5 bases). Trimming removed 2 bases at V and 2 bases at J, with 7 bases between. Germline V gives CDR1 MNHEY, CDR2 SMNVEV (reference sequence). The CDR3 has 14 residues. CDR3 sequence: CASSLLGAYNEQFF. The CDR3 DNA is TGTGCCAGCAGTTTACTAGGGGCCTACAATGAGCAGTTCTTC.

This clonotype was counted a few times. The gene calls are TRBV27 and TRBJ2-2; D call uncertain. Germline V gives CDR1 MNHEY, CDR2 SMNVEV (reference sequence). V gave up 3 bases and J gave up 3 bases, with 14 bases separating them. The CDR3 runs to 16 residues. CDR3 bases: TGTGCCAGCAGTTTTCTAATAGGGCGTCACACCGGGGAGCTGTTTTTT. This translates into CASSFLIGRHTGELFF.

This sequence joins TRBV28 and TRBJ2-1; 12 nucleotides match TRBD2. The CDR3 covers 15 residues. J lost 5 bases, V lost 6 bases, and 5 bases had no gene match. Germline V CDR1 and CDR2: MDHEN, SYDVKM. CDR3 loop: CASRTSGGSNNEQFF. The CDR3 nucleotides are TGTGCCAGCAGGACTAGCGGGGGTTCGAACAATGAGCAGTTCTTC.

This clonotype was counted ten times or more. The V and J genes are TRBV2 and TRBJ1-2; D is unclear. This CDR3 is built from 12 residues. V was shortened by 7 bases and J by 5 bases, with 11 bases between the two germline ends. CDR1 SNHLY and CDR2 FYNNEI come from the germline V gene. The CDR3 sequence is CASTGYRYGYTF. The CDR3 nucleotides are TGTGCCAGCACTGGGTACAGATATGGCTACACCTTC.

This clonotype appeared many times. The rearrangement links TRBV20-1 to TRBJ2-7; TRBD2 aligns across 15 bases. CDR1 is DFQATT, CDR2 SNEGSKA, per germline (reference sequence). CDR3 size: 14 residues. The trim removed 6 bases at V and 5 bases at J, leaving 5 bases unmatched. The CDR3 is CSAPGLAGGHEQYF. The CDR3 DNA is TGCAGTGCCCCGGGACTAGCGGGAGGCCACGAGCAGTACTTC.

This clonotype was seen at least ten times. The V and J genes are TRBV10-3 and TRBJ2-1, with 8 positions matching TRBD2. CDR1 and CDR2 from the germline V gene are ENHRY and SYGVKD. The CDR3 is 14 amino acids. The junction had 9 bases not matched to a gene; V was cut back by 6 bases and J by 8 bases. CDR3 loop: CAIRDVELADEQFF. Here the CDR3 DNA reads TGTGCCATCAGGGATGTAGAACTAGCGGATGAGCAGTTCTTC.

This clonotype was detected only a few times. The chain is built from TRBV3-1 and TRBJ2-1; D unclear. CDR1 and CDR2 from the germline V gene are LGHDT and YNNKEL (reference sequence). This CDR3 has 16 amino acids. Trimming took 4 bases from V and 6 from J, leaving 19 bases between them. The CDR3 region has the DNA TGTGCCAGCAGCCCACTCCGTTCCAGCGCTCGCAATGAGCAGTTCTTC. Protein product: CASSPLRSSARNEQFF.

The CDR3, as DNA: TGTGCCATCGCCAATCAGGGGGTCGATGAGCAGTTCTTC. It codes for CAIANQGVDEQFF. V and J are TRBV10-3 and TRBJ2-1; TRBD1 matches at 7 bases. J was trimmed by 8 bases and V by 8 bases; bases with no gene match: 9. The CDR3 sequence is 13 residues long. Germline CDR1 and CDR2: ENHRY and SYGVKD.

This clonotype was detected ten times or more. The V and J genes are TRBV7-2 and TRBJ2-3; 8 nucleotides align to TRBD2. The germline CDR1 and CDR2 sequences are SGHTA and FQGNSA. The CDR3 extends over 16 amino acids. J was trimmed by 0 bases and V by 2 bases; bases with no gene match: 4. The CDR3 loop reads CASSLSGGRSTDTQYF. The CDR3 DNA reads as TGTGCCAGCAGCTTAAGCGGCGGGAGGAGCACAGATACGCAGTATTTT.

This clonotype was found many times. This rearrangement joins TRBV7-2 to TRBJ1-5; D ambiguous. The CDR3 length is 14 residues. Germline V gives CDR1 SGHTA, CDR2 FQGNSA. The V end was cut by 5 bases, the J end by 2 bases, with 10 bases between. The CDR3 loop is CASSPSSGNQPQHF. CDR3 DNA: TGTGCCAGCAGCCCGAGTTCGGGCAATCAGCCCCAGCATTTT.

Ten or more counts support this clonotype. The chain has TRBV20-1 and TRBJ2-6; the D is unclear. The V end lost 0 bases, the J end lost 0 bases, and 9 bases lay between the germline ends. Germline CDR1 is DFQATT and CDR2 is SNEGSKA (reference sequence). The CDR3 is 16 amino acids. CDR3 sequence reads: CSARDGRNSGANVLTF. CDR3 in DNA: TGCAGTGCTAGAGATGGCAGGAACTCTGGGGCCAACGTCCTGACTTTC.

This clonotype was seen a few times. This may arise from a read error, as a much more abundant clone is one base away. This CDR3 reads CASNAAGSTDTQYF. The CDR3 coding sequence is TGTGCCAGCAATGCAGCGGGAAGCACAGATACGCAGTATTTT. This rearrangement joins TRBV25-1 to TRBJ2-3; the match to TRBD2 covers 7 bases. Germline CDR1 is MGHDK and CDR2 is SYGVNS. The ends lost 7 bases at V and 0 bases at J; junction bases unmatched: 4. The CDR3 sequence is 14 residues long.

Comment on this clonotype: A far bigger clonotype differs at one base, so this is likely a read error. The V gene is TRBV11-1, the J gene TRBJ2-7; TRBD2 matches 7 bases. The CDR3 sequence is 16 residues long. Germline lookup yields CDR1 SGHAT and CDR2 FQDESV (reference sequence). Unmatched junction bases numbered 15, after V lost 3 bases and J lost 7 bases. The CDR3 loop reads CASSLVSYGTTNEQYF. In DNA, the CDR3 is TGTGCCAGCAGCTTGGTCTCCTACGGGACTACCAATGAGCAGTACTTC.